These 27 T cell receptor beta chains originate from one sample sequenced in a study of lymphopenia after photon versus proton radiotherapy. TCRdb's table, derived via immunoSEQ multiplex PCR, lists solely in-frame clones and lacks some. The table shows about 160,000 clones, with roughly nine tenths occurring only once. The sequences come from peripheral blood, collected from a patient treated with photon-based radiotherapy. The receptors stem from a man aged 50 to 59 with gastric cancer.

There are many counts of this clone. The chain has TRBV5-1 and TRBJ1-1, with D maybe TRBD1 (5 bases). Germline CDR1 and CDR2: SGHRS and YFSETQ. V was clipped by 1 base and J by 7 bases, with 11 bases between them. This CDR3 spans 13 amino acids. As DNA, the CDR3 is TGCGCCAGCAGCTTGTCCAGGGAGCGTGAAGCTTTCTTT. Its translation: CASSLSREREAFF.

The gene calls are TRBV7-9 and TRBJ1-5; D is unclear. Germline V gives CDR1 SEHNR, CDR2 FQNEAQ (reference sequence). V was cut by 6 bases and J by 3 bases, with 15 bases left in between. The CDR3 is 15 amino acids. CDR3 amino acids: CASSPGRGNNQPQHF. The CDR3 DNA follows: TGTGCCAGCAGTCCTGGGAGAGGAAACAATCAGCCCCAGCATTTT.

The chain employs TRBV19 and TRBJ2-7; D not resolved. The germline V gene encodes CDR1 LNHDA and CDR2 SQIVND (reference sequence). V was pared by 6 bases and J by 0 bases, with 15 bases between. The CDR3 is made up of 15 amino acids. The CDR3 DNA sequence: TGTGCCAGTAGCATTGACCCTGTGAGCTCCTACGAGCAGTACTTC. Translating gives CASSIDPVSSYEQYF.

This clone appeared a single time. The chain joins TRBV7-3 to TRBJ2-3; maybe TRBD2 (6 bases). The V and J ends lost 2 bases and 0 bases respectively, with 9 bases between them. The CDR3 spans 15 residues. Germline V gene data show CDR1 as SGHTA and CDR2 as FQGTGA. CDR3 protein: CASSLAGLSTDTQYF. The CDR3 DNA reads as TGTGCCAGCAGCTTAGCGGGACTGAGCACAGATACGCAGTATTTT.

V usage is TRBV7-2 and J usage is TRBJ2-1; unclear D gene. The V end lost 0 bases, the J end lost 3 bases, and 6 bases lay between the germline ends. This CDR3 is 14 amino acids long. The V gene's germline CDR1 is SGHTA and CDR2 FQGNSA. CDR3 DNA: TGTGCCAGCAGCTTAGCGGGGTTCTACAATGAGCAGTTCTTC. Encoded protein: CASSLAGFYNEQFF.

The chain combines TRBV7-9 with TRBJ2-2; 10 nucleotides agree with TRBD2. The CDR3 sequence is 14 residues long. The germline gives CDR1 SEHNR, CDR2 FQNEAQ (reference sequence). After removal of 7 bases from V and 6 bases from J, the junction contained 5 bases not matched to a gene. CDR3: CASILAGVPGELFF. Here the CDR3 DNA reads TGTGCCAGCATCCTAGCGGGAGTGCCCGGGGAGCTGTTTTTT.

CDR3 nucleotides: TGTGCCAGCAGCCAAGCGGGAGCTGGCACAGATACGCAGTATTTT. Its translation is CASSQAGAGTDTQYF. The genes are TRBV6-6 and TRBJ2-3, with 8 bases identical to TRBD2. This CDR3 contains 15 residues. J was trimmed by 1 base and V by 6 bases; bases with no gene match: 6. From germline, CDR1 is MNHNY and CDR2 SVGAGI (reference sequence).

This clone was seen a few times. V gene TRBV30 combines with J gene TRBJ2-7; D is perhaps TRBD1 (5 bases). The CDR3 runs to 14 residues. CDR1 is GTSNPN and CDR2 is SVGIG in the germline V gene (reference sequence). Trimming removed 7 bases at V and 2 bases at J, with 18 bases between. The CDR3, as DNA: TGTGCCTCCCGCTTCTCAGGGCGGACCTACGAGCAGTACTTC. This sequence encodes CASRFSGRTYEQYF.

The CDR3 sequence is CAWRRRTKTYEQYF. The CDR3 coding sequence is TGTGCCTGGAGGAGGCGGACGAAAACCTACGAGCAGTACTTC. The V and J genes are TRBV30 and TRBJ2-7; D ambiguous. CDR3 size: 14 residues. Looked up from germline, CDR1 is GTSNPN and CDR2 is SVGIG (reference sequence). Deletions cut 3 bases from V and 2 bases from J, with 14 bases between.

For the CDR3, the DNA is TGTGCCAGCAGTTTAGGCCTCATGGGGGAGCCTAACACCGGGGAGCTGTTTTTT. Its protein is CASSLGLMGEPNTGELFF. The rearrangement uses TRBV28 and TRBJ2-2, with D tentatively TRBD1 or TRBD2 (5 bases each). CDR1 is MDHEN, CDR2 SYDVKM, per germline. The V end lost 2 bases, the J end lost 2 bases, and 18 bases lay between the germline ends. The CDR3 sequence is 18 residues long. Full variable domain (remainder filled in from reference TRBV28 and TRBJ2-2): DVKVTQSSRYLVKRTGEKVFLECVQDMDHENMFWYRQDPGLGLRLIYFSYDVKMKEKGDIPEGYSVSREKKERFSLILESASTNQTSMYLCASSLGLMGEPNTGELFFGEGSRLTVL.

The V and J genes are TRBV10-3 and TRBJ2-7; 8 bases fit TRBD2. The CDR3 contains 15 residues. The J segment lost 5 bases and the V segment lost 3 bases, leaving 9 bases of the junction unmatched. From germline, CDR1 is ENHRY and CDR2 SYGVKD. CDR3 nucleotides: TGTGCCATCAGTGACCACAGCGGGAGTCGCAACGAGCAGTACTTC. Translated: CAISDHSGSRNEQYF.

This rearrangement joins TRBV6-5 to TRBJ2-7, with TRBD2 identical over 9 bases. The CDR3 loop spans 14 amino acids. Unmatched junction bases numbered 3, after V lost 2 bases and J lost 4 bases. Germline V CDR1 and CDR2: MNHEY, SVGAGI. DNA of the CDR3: TGTGCCAGCAGTTACGGGCTAGCGGGATACGAGCAGTACTTC. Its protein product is CASSYGLAGYEQYF.

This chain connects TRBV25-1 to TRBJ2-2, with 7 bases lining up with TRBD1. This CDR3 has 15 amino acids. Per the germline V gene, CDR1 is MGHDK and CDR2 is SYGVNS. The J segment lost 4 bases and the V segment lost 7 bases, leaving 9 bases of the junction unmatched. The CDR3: CASTLTDRVTGELFF. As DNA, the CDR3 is TGTGCCAGCACCCTTACTGACAGGGTCACCGGGGAGCTGTTTTTT.

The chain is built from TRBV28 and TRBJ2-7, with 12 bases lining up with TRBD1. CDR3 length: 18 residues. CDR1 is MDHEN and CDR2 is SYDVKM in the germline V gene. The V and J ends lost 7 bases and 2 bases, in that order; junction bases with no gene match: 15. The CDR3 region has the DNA TGTGCCAGCATCGATATGGGGGACAGGGGGCTCTCGACCTACGAGCAGTACTTC. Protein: CASIDMGDRGLSTYEQYF.

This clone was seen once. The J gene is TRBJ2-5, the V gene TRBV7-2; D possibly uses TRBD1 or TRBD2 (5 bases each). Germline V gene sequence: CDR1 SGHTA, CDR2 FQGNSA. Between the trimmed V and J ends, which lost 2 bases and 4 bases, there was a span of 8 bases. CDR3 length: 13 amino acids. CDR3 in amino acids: CASSLLGVETQYF. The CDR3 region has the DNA TGTGCCAGCAGCTTATTGGGGGTAGAGACCCAGTACTTC. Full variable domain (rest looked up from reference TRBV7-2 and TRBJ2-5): GAGVSQSPSNKVTEKGKDVELRCDPISGHTALYWYRQSLGQGLEFLIYFQGNSAPDKSGLPSDRFSAERTGGSVSTLTIQRTQQEDSAVYLCASSLLGVETQYFGPGTRLLVL.

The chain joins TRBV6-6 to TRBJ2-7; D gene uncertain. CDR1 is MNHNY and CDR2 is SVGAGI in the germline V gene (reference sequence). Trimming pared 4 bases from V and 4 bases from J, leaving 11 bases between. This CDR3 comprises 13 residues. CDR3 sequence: CASSFPQIYEQYF. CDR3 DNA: TGTGCCAGCAGTTTCCCTCAGATTTACGAGCAGTACTTC.

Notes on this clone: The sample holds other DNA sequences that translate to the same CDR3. The CDR3 region is CASSLGQGYGYTF. As DNA, the CDR3 is TGTGCCAGCAGCTTAGGGCAGGGCTATGGCTACACCTTC. This rearrangement joins TRBV7-9 to TRBJ1-2; perhaps TRBD1 as D (5 bases). CDR3 length equals 13 residues. Trimming pared 1 base from V and 4 bases from J, leaving 7 bases between. CDR1 SEHNR and CDR2 FQNEAQ come from the germline V gene (reference sequence).

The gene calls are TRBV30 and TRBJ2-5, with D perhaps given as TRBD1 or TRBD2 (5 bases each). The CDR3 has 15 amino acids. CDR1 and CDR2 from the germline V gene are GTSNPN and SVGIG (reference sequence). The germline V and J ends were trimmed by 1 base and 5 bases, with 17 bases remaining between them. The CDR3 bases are TGTGCCTGGAGTGCCCCCGGGGCCGTAGGGGAGACCCAGTACTTC. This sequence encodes CAWSAPGAVGETQYF.

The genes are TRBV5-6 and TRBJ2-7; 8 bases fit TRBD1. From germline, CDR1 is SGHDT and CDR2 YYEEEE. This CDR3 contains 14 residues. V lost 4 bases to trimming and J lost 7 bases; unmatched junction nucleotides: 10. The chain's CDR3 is CASSPDRGLGEQYF. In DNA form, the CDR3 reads TGTGCCAGCAGCCCCGACAGGGGCCTAGGAGAGCAGTACTTC.

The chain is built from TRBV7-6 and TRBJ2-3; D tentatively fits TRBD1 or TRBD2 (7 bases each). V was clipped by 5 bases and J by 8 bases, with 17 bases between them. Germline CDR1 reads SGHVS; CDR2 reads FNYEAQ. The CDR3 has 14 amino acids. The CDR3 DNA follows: TGTGCCAGCAGCCCGCTTGGGGAGGGGGCTACGCAGTATTTT. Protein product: CASSPLGEGATQYF.

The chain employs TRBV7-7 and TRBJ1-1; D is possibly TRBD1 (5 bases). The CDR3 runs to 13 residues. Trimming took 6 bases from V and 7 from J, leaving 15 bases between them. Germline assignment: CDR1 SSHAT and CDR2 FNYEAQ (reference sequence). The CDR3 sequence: CASSTEPGGEAFF. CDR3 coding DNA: TGTGCCAGCAGTACTGAACCCGGGGGTGAAGCTTTCTTT. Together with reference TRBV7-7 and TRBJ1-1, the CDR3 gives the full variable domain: GAGVSQSPRYKVTKRGQDVTLRCDPISSHATLYWYQQALGQGPEFLTYFNYEAQPDKSGLPSDRFSAERPEGSISTLTIQRTEQRDSAMYRCASSTEPGGEAFFGQGTRLTVV.

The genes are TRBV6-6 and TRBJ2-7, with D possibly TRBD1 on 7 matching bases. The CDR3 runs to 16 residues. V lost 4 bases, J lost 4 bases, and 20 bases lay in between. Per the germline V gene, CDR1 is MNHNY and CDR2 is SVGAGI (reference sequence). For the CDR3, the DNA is TGTGCCAGCAGTTCCCAATCGACAGGGACTTTTTACGAGCAGTACTTC. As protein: CASSSQSTGTFYEQYF.

CDR3 in DNA: TGTGCCAGCAGCGTCAACAGCGTTAAAAGGGCAGATACGCAGTATTTT. Its translation: CASSVNSVKRADTQYF. The gene calls are TRBV9 and TRBJ2-3, with D uncertain. This CDR3 comprises 16 residues. Germline V CDR1 and CDR2: SGDLS, YYNGEE. Trimming left V 2 bases short and J 4 bases short, with 17 bases between.

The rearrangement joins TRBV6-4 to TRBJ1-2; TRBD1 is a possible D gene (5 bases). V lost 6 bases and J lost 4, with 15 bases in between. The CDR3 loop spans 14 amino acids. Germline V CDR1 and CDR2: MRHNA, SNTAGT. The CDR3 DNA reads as TGTGCCAGCAGCCAGAGCTTGGGGGGCTATGGCTACACCTTC. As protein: CASSQSLGGYGYTF.

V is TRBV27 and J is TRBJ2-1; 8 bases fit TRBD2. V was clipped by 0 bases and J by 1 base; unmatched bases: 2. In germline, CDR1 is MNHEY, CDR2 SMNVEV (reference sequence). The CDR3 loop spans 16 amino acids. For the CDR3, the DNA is TGTGCCAGCAGTTTATCTAGCGGGGAGTCCTACAATGAGCAGTTCTTC. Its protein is CASSLSSGESYNEQFF.

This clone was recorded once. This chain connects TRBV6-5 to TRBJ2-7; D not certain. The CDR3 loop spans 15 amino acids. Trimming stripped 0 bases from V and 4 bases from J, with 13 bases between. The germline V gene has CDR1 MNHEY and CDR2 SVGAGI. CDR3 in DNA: TGTGCCAGCAGTTACTCCGGGCACGTCGCTTACGAGCAGTACTTC. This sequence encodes CASSYSGHVAYEQYF.

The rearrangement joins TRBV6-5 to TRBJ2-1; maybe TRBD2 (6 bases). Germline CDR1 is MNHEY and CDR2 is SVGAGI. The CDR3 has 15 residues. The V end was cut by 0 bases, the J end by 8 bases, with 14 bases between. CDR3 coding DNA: TGTGCCAGCAGTTACTCTGCAGGCTCTAGCGATGAGCAGTTCTTC. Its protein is CASSYSAGSSDEQFF.